The rows below give T cell receptor beta chains drawn from one sample of a study of T cells in Graves' hyperthyroidism and ophthalmopathy. MiXCR, run by TCRdb on the multiplex PCR reads, gives a single entry per CDR3 protein. Among about 200,000 distinct CDR3 sequences, around 19% were seen once, and the ten largest hold about 48%. Sequencing used blood. All receptors derive from a man between 35 and 55 years old with Graves' hyperthyroidism. CDR3s include the opening cysteine and the closing phenylalanine or tryptophan. D genes are given only for firm matches. Rows may omit the clone size; those that give it use once, few, many or a size class.

V gene	D gene	J gene	clone size	CDR3 protein	CDR3 DNA
TRBV6-1	NA	TRBJ2-3	NA	CASSTETPDTQYF	TGTGCCAGCAGTACCGAGACCCCGGATACGCAGTATTTT
TRBV28	TRBD1	TRBJ2-7	NA	CASSSDRRREQYF	TGTGCCAGCAGTTCGGACAGGCGACGCGAGCAGTACTTC
TRBV7-2	TRBD1	TRBJ1-1	NA	CASSPRGQNTEAFF	TGTGCCAGCAGCCCGAGGGGGCAGAACACTGAAGCTTTCTTT
TRBV15	TRBD2	TRBJ2-1	few	CATSRHGSGTNEQFF	TGTGCCACCAGCAGACACGGTAGCGGGACCAATGAGCAGTTCTTC
TRBV7-6	NA	TRBJ2-5	many	CASSLEIWGRETQYF	TGTGCCAGCAGCTTAGAGATTTGGGGTCGCGAGACCCAGTACTTC
TRBV7-2	TRBD2	TRBJ2-3	many	CASSLGGFSTDTQYF	TGTGCCAGCAGCTTGGGGGGGTTTAGCACAGATACGCAGTATTTT
TRBV4-1	NA	TRBJ1-1	few	CASSQGHGTANTEAFF	TGCGCCAGCAGCCAAGGTCACGGGACGGCGAACACTGAAGCTTTCTTT
TRBV15	TRBD1	TRBJ2-7	many	CATSRGGTGAYEQYF	TGTGCCACCAGCAGAGGAGGGACAGGTGCGTACGAGCAGTACTTC
TRBV28	NA	TRBJ1-1	many	CATLLGGVNTEAFF	TGTGCCACCCTCTTAGGGGGGGTGAACACTGAAGCTTTCTTT
TRBV29-1	TRBD1	TRBJ1-4	NA	CSVGTGVNEKLFF	TGCAGCGTCGGGACAGGGGTTAATGAAAAACTGTTTTTT
TRBV18	TRBD1	TRBJ2-7	few	CASSPRAGTGSYEQYF	TGTGCCAGCTCACCAAGAGCCGGGACAGGATCATACGAGCAGTACTTC
TRBV7-9	NA	TRBJ1-4	many	CASSGQGAEATNEKLFF	TGTGCCAGCAGCGGGCAGGGAGCCGAAGCAACTAATGAAAAACTGTTTTTT
TRBV28	TRBD1	TRBJ1-2	few	CASSPTTGINTF	TGTGCCAGCAGTCCAACGACAGGGATTAACACCTTC
TRBV6-2/TRBV6-3	NA	TRBJ1-5	NA	CASSDGFGQPQHF	TGCGCCAGCAGTGACGGGTTTGGGCAGCCCCAGCATTTT
TRBV7-6	NA	TRBJ1-2	few	CASSPGGAPALYGYTF	TGTGCCAGCAGCCCAGGTGGGGCCCCGGCCCTTTATGGCTACACCTTC
TRBV7-2	NA	TRBJ1-1	NA	CASSPQRVEAFF	TGTGCCAGCAGCCCCCAACGCGTTGAAGCTTTCTTT
TRBV5-6	TRBD1	TRBJ2-7	many	CASSSTGTVYEQYF	TGTGCCAGCAGCTCGACGGGGACAGTCTACGAGCAGTACTTC
TRBV20-1	TRBD1	TRBJ1-5	many	CSARPSEEQGGGQPQHF	TGCAGTGCTAGACCCTCGGAAGAGCAGGGGGGGGGTCAGCCCCAGCATTTT
TRBV6-1	NA	TRBJ2-5	few	CASTGGLETQYF	TGTGCCAGCACCGGGGGATTGGAGACCCAGTACTTC
TRBV4-3	NA	TRBJ2-7	many	CASSQVVGFIYEQYF	TGCGCCAGCAGCCAAGTTGTAGGGTTCATCTACGAGCAGTACTTC
TRBV28	NA	TRBJ1-2	many	CASSPPNYGYTF	TGTGCCAGCAGTCCGCCAAACTATGGCTACACCTTC
TRBV20-1	TRBD1	TRBJ1-2	many	CSATRQGGYGYTF	TGCAGTGCTACCCGACAGGGGGGCTATGGCTACACCTTC
TRBV28	NA	TRBJ1-2	many	CASGYSYGYTF	TGTGCCAGCGGCTACAGCTATGGCTACACCTTC
TRBV24-1	TRBD1	TRBJ2-3	many	CATSDLRGRTDTQYF	TGTGCCACCAGTGATTTGAGGGGGCGCACAGATACGCAGTATTTT
TRBV2	NA	TRBJ2-5	few	CACSKMEGETQYF	TGTGCCTGCAGTAAGATGGAGGGAGAGACCCAGTACTTC
TRBV5-1	TRBD1	TRBJ2-1	many	CASSLVRDRVRDEQFF	TGCGCCAGCAGCTTGGTCCGGGACAGGGTAAGGGATGAGCAGTTCTTC
TRBV5-1	NA	TRBJ2-7	many	CASSLVGGVRYEQYF	TGCGCCAGCAGCTTGGTTGGGGGAGTTAGGTACGAGCAGTACTTC
TRBV5-1	TRBD2	TRBJ2-1	many	CASSPGGSGVGNEQFF	TGCGCCAGCAGCCCGGGTGGTAGCGGGGTAGGCAATGAGCAGTTCTTC
TRBV9	TRBD1	TRBJ2-3	few	CASSVEGAGTDTQYF	TGTGCCAGCAGCGTAGAGGGGGCCGGCACAGATACGCAGTATTTT
TRBV7-8	NA	TRBJ1-5	NA	CPSARGRSRNQPQHF	TGTCCCAGCGCACGCGGAAGAAGCCGCAATCAGCCCCAGCATTTT
TRBV10-3	NA	TRBJ2-7	many	CAISESAGRTAQYF	TGTGCCATCAGTGAGTCGGCGGGACGGACAGCGCAGTACTTC
TRBV2	NA	TRBJ2-7	many	CASTRGEQYF	TGTGCCAGCACGAGAGGGGAGCAGTACTTC
TRBV7-2	NA	TRBJ2-5	many	CASSRTRVAETQYF	TGTGCCAGCAGCCGGACGAGGGTTGCGGAGACCCAGTACTTC
TRBV5-5	NA	TRBJ2-1	NA	CASSSFNSYNEQFF	TGTGCCAGCAGCAGCTTTAACTCCTACAATGAGCAGTTCTTC
TRBV9	TRBD2	TRBJ2-3	NA	CASSERLAGGQDTQYF	TGTGCCAGCAGCGAACGACTAGCGGGGGGGCAAGATACGCAGTATTTT
TRBV11-3	NA	TRBJ2-1	many	CASSWQSSYNEQFF	TGTGCCAGCAGCTGGCAGAGCTCCTACAATGAGCAGTTCTTC
TRBV6-1	TRBD1	TRBJ2-7	NA	CASSPGGAPLEQYF	TGTGCCAGCAGCCCAGGGGGCGCCCCTCTCGAGCAGTACTTC
TRBV28	TRBD2	TRBJ2-1	many	CASIQTSGLGEQFF	TGTGCCAGCATTCAGACTAGCGGGTTAGGTGAGCAGTTCTTC
TRBV5-1	TRBD2	TRBJ2-5	NA	CASSSTLGSGGLKETQYF	TGCGCCAGCAGCTCCACCCTGGGTAGCGGGGGTCTCAAAGAGACCCAGTACTTC
TRBV2	NA	TRBJ2-7	many	CASSEFPQRSYEQYF	TGTGCCAGCAGTGAATTTCCGCAGCGCTCCTACGAGCAGTACTTC
TRBV30	TRBD1	TRBJ1-6	many	CAWSVQGFYNSPLHF	TGTGCCTGGAGTGTACAGGGGTTCTATAATTCACCCCTCCACTTT
TRBV20-1	TRBD2	TRBJ2-5	NA	CSARELAGGMRETQYF	TGCAGTGCTAGAGAGCTAGCGGGGGGGATGAGAGAGACCCAGTACTTC